The clone carrying this T cell receptor beta chain was counted a few times. The antigen is not known. Deletions cut 7 bases from V and 4 bases from J, with 16 bases between. CDR1 and CDR2 (germline): SGHTA, FQGNSA. This CDR3 region has 14 residues. A J-beta primer mix and a sample-barcoded 5' primer were used in a second PCR of roughly 6 to 11 cycles. TCRdb reanalysed the 5' RACE reads using MiXCR and keeps one entry per CDR3 protein. The sample consists of approximately 1.5 million distinct CDR3 sequences, roughly two fifths of them appearing once. These data come from a study of blood T cells in healthy people across ages. Broader study findings: Comparison with aged donors showed that long-lived donors had more naive CD4+ cells and higher diversity.

The chain uses TRBV7-2 and TRBJ1-2; no firm D call. Input material: blood. This TCR was recovered from a woman under 30 in good health. CDR3 sequence reads: CASTLRTQSYGYTF. In DNA form, the CDR3 reads TGTGCCAGCACCCTTAGGACGCAGAGCTATGGCTACACCTTC.